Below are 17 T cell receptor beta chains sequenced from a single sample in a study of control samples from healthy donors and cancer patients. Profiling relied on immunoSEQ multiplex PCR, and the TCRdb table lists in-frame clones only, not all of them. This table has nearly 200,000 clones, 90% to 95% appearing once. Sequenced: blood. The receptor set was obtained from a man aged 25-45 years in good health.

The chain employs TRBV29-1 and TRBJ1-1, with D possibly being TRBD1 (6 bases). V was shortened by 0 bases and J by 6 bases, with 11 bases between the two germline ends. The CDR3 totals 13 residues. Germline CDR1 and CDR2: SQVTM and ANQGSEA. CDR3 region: CSVEDGGRAEAFF. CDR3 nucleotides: TGCAGCGTTGAAGATGGGGGCAGGGCTGAAGCTTTCTTT.

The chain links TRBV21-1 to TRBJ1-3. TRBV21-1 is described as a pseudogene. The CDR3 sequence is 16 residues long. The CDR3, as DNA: TGTGCCAGCAGCAGGGGGACCCCAAGCTCTGGAAACACCATATATTTT. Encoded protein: CASSRGTPSSGNTIYF.

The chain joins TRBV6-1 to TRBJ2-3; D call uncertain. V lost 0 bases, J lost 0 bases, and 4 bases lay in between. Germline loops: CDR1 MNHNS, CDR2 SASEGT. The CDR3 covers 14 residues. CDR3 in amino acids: CASSEADSTDTQYF. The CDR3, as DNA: TGTGCCAGCAGTGAAGCGGACAGCACAGATACGCAGTATTTT.

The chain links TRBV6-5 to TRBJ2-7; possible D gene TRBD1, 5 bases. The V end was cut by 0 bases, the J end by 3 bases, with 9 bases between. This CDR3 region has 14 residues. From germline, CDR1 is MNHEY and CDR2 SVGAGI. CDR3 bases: TGTGCCAGCAGTTACTCGAAACAGGACTACGAGCAGTACTTC. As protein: CASSYSKQDYEQYF.

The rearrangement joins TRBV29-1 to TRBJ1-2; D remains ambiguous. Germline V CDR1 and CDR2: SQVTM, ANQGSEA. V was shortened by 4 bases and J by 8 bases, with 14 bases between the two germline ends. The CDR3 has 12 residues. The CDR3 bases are TGCAGCGTTGTCAAGGAGACCTGGGGCTACACCTTC. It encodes CSVVKETWGYTF.

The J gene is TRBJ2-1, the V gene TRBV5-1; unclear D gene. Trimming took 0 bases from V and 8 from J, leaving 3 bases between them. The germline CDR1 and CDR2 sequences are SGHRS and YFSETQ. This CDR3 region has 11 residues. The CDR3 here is CASSLAHEQFF. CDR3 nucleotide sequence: TGCGCCAGCAGCTTGGCCCATGAGCAGTTCTTC.

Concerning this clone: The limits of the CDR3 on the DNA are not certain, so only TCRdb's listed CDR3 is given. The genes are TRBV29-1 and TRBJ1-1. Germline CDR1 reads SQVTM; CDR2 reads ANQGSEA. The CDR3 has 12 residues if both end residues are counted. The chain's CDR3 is CSFGSGSTEAFF.

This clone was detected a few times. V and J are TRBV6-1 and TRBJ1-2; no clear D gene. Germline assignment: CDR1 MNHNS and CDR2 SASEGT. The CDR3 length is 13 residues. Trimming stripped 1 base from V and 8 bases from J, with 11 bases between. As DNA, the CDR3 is TGTGCCAGCAGTGAAGGTGGAGGGCTGGGCTACACCTTC. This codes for CASSEGGGLGYTF.

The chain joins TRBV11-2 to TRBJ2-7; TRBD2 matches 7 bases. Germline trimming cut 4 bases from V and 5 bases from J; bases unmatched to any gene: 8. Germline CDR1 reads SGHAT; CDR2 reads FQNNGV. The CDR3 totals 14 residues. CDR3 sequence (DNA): TGTGCCAGCAGCTCAGGCGACCGGGAGGACGAGCAGTACTTC. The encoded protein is CASSSGDREDEQYF.

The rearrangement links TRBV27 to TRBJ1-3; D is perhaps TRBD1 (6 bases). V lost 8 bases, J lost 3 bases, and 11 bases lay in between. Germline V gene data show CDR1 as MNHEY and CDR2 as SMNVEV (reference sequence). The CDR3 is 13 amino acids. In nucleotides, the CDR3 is TGTGCCAGCCCGGACAGAAATGGAAACACCATATATTTT. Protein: CASPDRNGNTIYF.

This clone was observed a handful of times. The CDR3 region has the DNA TGTGCCTGGAGTGTACTTGGGCCCTCCGGGAGAAACACCATATATTTT. Amino acid sequence: CAWSVLGPSGRNTIYF. This chain links TRBV30 with TRBJ1-3; D uncertain. There are 16 residues in the CDR3. V dropped 0 bases and J dropped 5 bases, with 17 bases sitting between them. CDR1 and CDR2 from the germline V gene are GTSNPN and SVGIG (reference sequence).

CDR3 region: CASSPRDQPQHF. The CDR3 DNA follows: TGTGCCAGCAGCCCTAGGGATCAGCCCCAGCATTTT. This chain uses TRBV6-6 with TRBJ1-5; D remains ambiguous. Germline V gene sequence: CDR1 MNHNY, CDR2 SVGAGI (reference sequence). CDR3 size: 12 residues. V gave up 6 bases and J gave up 5 bases, with 8 bases separating them.

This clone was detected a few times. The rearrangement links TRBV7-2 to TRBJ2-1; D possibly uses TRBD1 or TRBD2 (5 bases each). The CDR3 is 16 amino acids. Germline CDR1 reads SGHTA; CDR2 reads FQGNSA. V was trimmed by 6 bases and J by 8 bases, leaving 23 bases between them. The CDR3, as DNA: TGTGCCAGCAGAGGAACCGGGACCACCTTGGCCTATGAGCAGTTCTTC. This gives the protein CASRGTGTTLAYEQFF.

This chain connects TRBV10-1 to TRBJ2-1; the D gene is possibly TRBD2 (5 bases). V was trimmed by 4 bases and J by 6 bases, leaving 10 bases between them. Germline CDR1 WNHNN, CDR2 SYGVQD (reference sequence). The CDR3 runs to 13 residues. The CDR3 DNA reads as TGCGCCAGCAGTGCCAGCGGACCCAATGAGCAGTTCTTC. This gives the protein CASSASGPNEQFF.

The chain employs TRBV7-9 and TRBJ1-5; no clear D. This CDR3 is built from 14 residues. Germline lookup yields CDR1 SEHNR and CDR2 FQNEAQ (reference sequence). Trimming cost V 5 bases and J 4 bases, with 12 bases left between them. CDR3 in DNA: TGTGCCAGCAGCCATTACTCACAGAATCAGCCCCAGCATTTT. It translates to CASSHYSQNQPQHF.

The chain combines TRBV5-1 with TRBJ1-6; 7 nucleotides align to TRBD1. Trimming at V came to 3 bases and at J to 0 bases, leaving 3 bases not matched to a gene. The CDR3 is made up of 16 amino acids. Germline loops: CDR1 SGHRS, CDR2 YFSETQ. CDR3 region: CASSSGDSSYNSPLHF. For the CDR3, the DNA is TGCGCCAGCAGCTCCGGGGACAGCTCCTATAATTCACCCCTCCACTTT.

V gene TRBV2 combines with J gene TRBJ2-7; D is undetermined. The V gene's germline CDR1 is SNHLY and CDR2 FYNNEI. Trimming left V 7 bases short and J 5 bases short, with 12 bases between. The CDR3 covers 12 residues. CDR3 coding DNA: TGTGCCAGCAAGGCGTCCGTCGACGAGCAGTACTTC. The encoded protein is CASKASVDEQYF.